This TCR beta chain was sequenced during a study of shared clonotypes between healthy human individuals. Clones were sequenced by immunoSEQ multiplex PCR, and TCRdb holds only the in-frame ones, with some missing. The sample contains 1.4 million to 1.5 million clones, around 97% of which appear only once. The ends were cut back, 2 bases at V and 4 bases at J, with 11 bases in the middle. The CDR3 extends over 14 amino acids. The germline V gene has CDR1 SGHTA and CDR2 FQGTGA. Sequencing was done on a sample of naive CD4+ T cells sorted from blood. Subset reported: CD45RA+ positively selected. The gene calls are TRBV7-3 and TRBJ1-1; D call uncertain. This clonotype was obtained from a man under 40 in good health. The CDR3 protein is CASSLLPGSTEAFF. The CDR3 bases are TGTGCCAGCAGCTTACTCCCCGGAAGCACTGAAGCTTTCTTT.